This TCR beta chain emerged from a study of vaccination effects on CD4 cells after COVID-19. Study-level points and caveats: Infection-derived and vaccine-derived clones contracted markedly late after vaccination. The study dataset contains few convalescent patients and includes no early post-infection timepoints.

On this clone: Its matching antigen is unknown.

Viral peptide pools were used in the ViraFEST assay to expand antigen-specific CD4+ T cells, and sequencing came afterward. Cells that had been cultured for 10 days were the source of isolated CD4+ T cells. Two-dose vaccination with either BNT162b2 or mRNA-1273 was given to the participants. Each vaccine recipient was nucleocapsid antibody negative and had no prior SARS-CoV-2 infection. The CDR3 has 14 amino acids. Between the trimmed V and J ends, which lost 4 bases and 8 bases, there was a span of 13 bases. The V gene's germline CDR1 is SGDLS and CDR2 YYNGEE. The repertoire was sequenced with immunoSEQ multiplex PCR; TCRdb's copy has only in-frame clones and lacks some. Here the sample spans 9,500 to 15,000 clones, over 60% being singletons.

This chain links TRBV9 with TRBJ1-6; a weak D match, TRBD1 (6 bases). The receptor was derived from a human donor who received a COVID-19 vaccine. This specimen was CD4+ T cells from PBMCs cultured with SARS-CoV-2 spike peptides, taken after COVID-19 vaccination. Here the CDR3 reads CASSQGGNDSPLHF. CDR3 nucleotides: TGTGCCAGCAGCCAAGGGGGGAACGATTCACCCCTCCACTTT.